This passage covers 9 T cell receptor beta chains from one sample sequenced in a study of T cell repertoires in cytomegalovirus infection. TCRdb re-called the reads with MiXCR, one entry per CDR3 protein. The sample has 480,000 or so distinct CDR3 sequences; around 11% are singletons. Sample: PBMCs. The receptors originated from a human donor in good health (CMV status not recorded). Some clones in this sample may be carry-over from other donors' samples.

Many counts were recorded for this clonotype. The rearrangement uses TRBV5-6 and TRBJ2-7; 9 bases match TRBD1. CDR3 size: 15 residues. J lost 0 bases, V lost 2 bases, and 3 bases had no gene match. CDR1 SGHDT and CDR2 YYEEEE come from the germline V gene. CDR3 amino acids: CASSFDRGTSYEQYF. In DNA form, the CDR3 reads TGTGCCAGCAGCTTTGACAGGGGGACCTCCTACGAGCAGTACTTC. The whole variable domain, filled in from reference TRBV5-6 and TRBJ2-7, reads DAGVTQSPTHLIKTRGQQVTLRCSPKSGHDTVSWYQQALGQGPQFIFQYYEEEERQRGNFPDRFSGHQFPNYSSELNVNALLLGDSALYLCASSFDRGTSYEQYFGPGTRLTVT.

This clonotype occurred a few times. The rearrangement uses TRBV12-3 or TRBV12-4 and TRBJ1-2; 7 nucleotides match TRBD1. This CDR3 is 13 amino acids long. Germline trimming cut 3 bases from V and 7 bases from J; bases unmatched to any gene: 5. The CDR3 region has the DNA TGTGCCAGCAGTTTGAGGGGGCTAGGTGGCTACACCTTC. As protein: CASSLRGLGGYTF.

This clonotype was observed at least ten times. V is TRBV11-2 and J is TRBJ2-2; no clear D gene. CDR1 and CDR2 (germline): SGHAT, FQNNGV. V lost 1 base and J 6 bases, leaving 6 bases between the germline ends. The CDR3 spans 13 residues. CDR3 sequence: CASSLGNAGELFF. In DNA, the CDR3 is TGTGCCAGCAGCTTAGGCAATGCCGGGGAGCTGTTTTTT.

In this sample, this clonotype turned up many times. The rearrangement uses TRBV4-1 and TRBJ2-5; 15 nucleotides agree with TRBD2. V dropped 5 bases and J dropped 2; count of bases not matched to a gene: 9. This CDR3 has 18 residues. CDR1 is MGHRA, CDR2 YSYEKL, per germline. CDR3 loop: CASSSRGLAGGRQETQYF. In DNA, the CDR3 is TGCGCCAGCAGCTCAAGGGGACTAGCGGGGGGAAGGCAAGAGACCCAGTACTTC.

This clonotype was picked up a small number of times. J is TRBJ2-5 and V is TRBV10-3; 9 nucleotides align to TRBD1. Germline trimming cut 10 bases from V and 5 bases from J; bases unmatched to any gene: 14. Per the germline V gene, CDR1 is ENHRY and CDR2 is SYGVKD. The CDR3 has 15 amino acids. The CDR3 is CATYSGQGMEETQYF. CDR3 DNA sequence: TGTGCCACCTACTCCGGACAGGGGATGGAGGAGACCCAGTACTTC.

This clonotype was recorded at least ten times. The gene calls are TRBV11-2 and TRBJ2-3, with 10 positions matching TRBD1. V dropped 2 bases and J dropped 7; count of bases not matched to a gene: 3. CDR1 and CDR2 from the germline V gene are SGHAT and FQNNGV. This CDR3 comprises 14 residues. This chain's CDR3 is CASSLTDRGNTQYF. For the CDR3, the DNA is TGTGCCAGCAGCTTAACGGACAGGGGGAATACGCAGTATTTT.

This clonotype was counted many times. The rearrangement links TRBV11-2 to TRBJ2-1; 9 bases align to TRBD2. The CDR3 has 15 amino acids. Trimming took 7 bases from V and 8 from J; bases not matched to a gene: 12. CDR1 SGHAT and CDR2 FQNNGV come from the germline V gene. Here the CDR3 DNA reads TGTGCCAGCACCGGAGGGAGCGGGGGGCCCCATGAGCAGTTCTTC. Translation gives CASTGGSGGPHEQFF.

This clonotype has a handful of counts. The chain has TRBV5-1 and TRBJ1-4; 10 bases are a match to TRBD1. There are 14 residues in the CDR3. From germline, CDR1 is SGHRS and CDR2 YFSETQ. The ends lost 4 bases at V and 7 bases at J; junction bases unmatched: 4. CDR3: CASSPGQGREKLFF. The DNA for the CDR3 is TGCGCCAGCAGCCCGGGACAGGGGCGTGAAAAACTGTTTTTT. The variable domain in full, with the rest retrieved from reference TRBV5-1 and TRBJ1-4, is KAGVTQTPRYLIKTRGQQVTLSCSPISGHRSVSWYQQTPGQGLQFLFEYFSETQRNKGNFPGRFSGRQFSNSRSEMNVSTLELGDSALYLCASSPGQGREKLFFGSGTQLSVL.

This clonotype was counted many times. The chain uses TRBV6-5 and TRBJ1-2; D perhaps matches TRBD1 (6 bases). The CDR3 sequence is 15 residues long. Trimming cost V 2 bases and J 3 bases, with 13 bases left between them. Germline V gene lookup returns CDR1 MNHEY and CDR2 SVGAGI. This CDR3 reads CASSYGPGVDYGYTF. In DNA form, the CDR3 reads TGTGCCAGCAGTTACGGGCCAGGGGTCGACTATGGCTACACCTTC.